The 12 T cell receptor beta chains in this list originate from one sample, sequenced in a study of cytomegalovirus exposure and HLA in healthy donors. Only in-frame clones appear in the TCRdb table, and some are missing; sequencing was by immunoSEQ multiplex PCR. The repertoire holds over 55,000 clones, with over 75% as singletons. The material sequenced was PBMCs. All receptors derive from a man younger than 35 in good health and CMV-seronegative.

The genes are TRBV6-6 and TRBJ1-5, with D possibly matching TRBD1 (5 bases). This CDR3 spans 13 amino acids. With 9 bases removed from V and 6 bases from J, the gap between germline ends came to 15 bases. From germline, CDR1 is MNHNY and CDR2 SVGAGI (reference sequence). The CDR3 is CASGLGEGQPQHF. CDR3 nucleotide sequence: TGTGCCAGTGGTCTGGGGGAGGGTCAGCCCCAGCATTTT.

The V call is TRBV27, the J call TRBJ2-1; TRBD2 matches at 9 bases. The CDR3 is made up of 14 amino acids. V was clipped by 3 bases and J by 8 bases; unmatched bases: 5. The V gene's germline CDR1 is MNHEY and CDR2 SMNVEV (reference sequence). For the CDR3, the DNA is TGTGCCAGCAGTTTGGGACTAGCTATTGATGAGCAGTTCTTC. Translating it yields CASSLGLAIDEQFF.

V and J are TRBV11-2 and TRBJ1-2; D uncertain. The CDR3 extends over 15 amino acids. With 8 bases removed from V and 4 bases from J, the gap between germline ends came to 20 bases. Germline V gene sequence: CDR1 SGHAT, CDR2 FQNNGV. The CDR3 DNA is TGTGCCAGCGGGCGGGGTTTAGCTGAGAGCTATGGCTACACCTTC. Protein sequence: CASGRGLAESYGYTF.

This chain uses TRBV5-5 with TRBJ2-2; 11 nucleotides match TRBD2. The CDR3 consists of 16 residues. CDR1 and CDR2 (germline): SGHKS, YYEKEE (reference sequence). The trim removed 4 bases at V and 2 bases at J, leaving 4 bases unmatched. The CDR3 region has the DNA TGTGCCAGCAGCCCGACTAGCGGGGAAAACACCGGGGAGCTGTTTTTT. This gives the protein CASSPTSGENTGELFF.

This clone was recorded once. This chain's CDR3 is CASSYSIQGVYEQYF. The DNA for the CDR3 is TGTGCCAGCAGTTACTCGATCCAGGGCGTGTACGAGCAGTACTTC. This chain connects TRBV6-5 to TRBJ2-7; the D gene is possibly TRBD1 (5 bases). Trimming pared 0 bases from V and 4 bases from J, leaving 13 bases between. The CDR3 has 15 residues. CDR1 and CDR2 from the germline V gene are MNHEY and SVGAGI.

The rearrangement links TRBV11-2 to TRBJ2-2; D might be TRBD2 (6 bases). CDR3 length: 16 amino acids. CDR1 and CDR2 from the germline V gene are SGHAT and FQNNGV. Trimming stripped 4 bases from V and 5 bases from J, with 17 bases between. The CDR3 region has the DNA TGTGCCAGCAGCTCACGGGACTTTCAATTGACCGGGGAGCTGTTTTTT. It codes for CASSSRDFQLTGELFF.

The chain combines TRBV2 with TRBJ1-1, with D possibly being TRBD1 (5 bases). Trimming removed 3 bases from V and 3 bases from J, with 17 bases in between. Germline V gene data show CDR1 as SNHLY and CDR2 as FYNNEI. The CDR3 consists of 16 residues. This CDR3 reads CASSDPGTSGDTEAFF. The CDR3 region has the DNA TGTGCCAGCAGTGATCCTGGGACTTCCGGGGACACTGAAGCTTTCTTT.

V is TRBV21-1 and J is TRBJ2-6; whether TRBD1, the table's D call, matches the DNA was not checked. TRBV21-1 is an annotated pseudogene. CDR3 length: 18 residues. In DNA, the CDR3 is TGTGCCAGCAGCAATGAGGACAGGGCTAGGTCTGGGGCCAACGTCCTGACTTTC. This gives the protein CASSNEDRARSGANVLTF.

The rearrangement joins TRBV5-5 to TRBJ2-3; D not certain. CDR1 is SGHKS, CDR2 YYEKEE, per germline (reference sequence). Between the trimmed V and J ends, which lost 0 bases and 5 bases, there was a span of 7 bases. The CDR3 is 13 amino acids. The CDR3 reads CASSLVRRDTQYF. The CDR3 nucleotides read TGTGCCAGCAGCTTGGTTCGCAGAGATACGCAGTATTTT.

The chain employs TRBV6-1 and TRBJ2-2; 7 bases match TRBD1. The V gene's germline CDR1 is MNHNS and CDR2 SASEGT. There are 15 residues in the CDR3. J gave up 6 bases and V 1 base, and 5 bases lay outside the gene matches. CDR3: CASSEVTGLSGELFF. CDR3 nucleotides: TGTGCCAGCAGTGAAGTGACAGGGTTATCCGGGGAGCTGTTTTTT.

The chain employs TRBV10-3 and TRBJ1-1; 8 nucleotides line up with TRBD1. The V segment lost 10 bases and the J segment 3 bases; nucleotides outside the gene matches: 7. From germline, CDR1 is ENHRY and CDR2 SYGVKD. The CDR3 has 13 amino acids. The DNA of the CDR3 is TGTGCCACTCAGCCGGGACAGGACACTGAAGCTTTCTTT. It specifies CATQPGQDTEAFF.

The V call is TRBV28, the J call TRBJ2-1; TRBD1 matches 8 bases. This CDR3 contains 15 residues. The J segment lost 4 bases and the V segment lost 6 bases, leaving 8 bases of the junction unmatched. Per the germline V gene, CDR1 is MDHEN and CDR2 is SYDVKM. The CDR3 reads CASSPVRGLYNEQFF. The CDR3 region has the DNA TGTGCCAGCAGCCCTGTCAGGGGGCTGTACAATGAGCAGTTCTTC.